A selection of T cell receptor beta chains follows, all from one sample in a study of blood T cell repertoires in COVID-19. Profiled with immunoSEQ multiplex PCR; TCRdb holds only in-frame clones, not every one. This table has under 140,000 clones, 87% appearing once. Sequencing input: peripheral blood. The receptors were sampled from a human donor in a cohort sampled during active COVID-19. CDR3s include the opening cysteine and the closing phenylalanine or tryptophan. Each record gives: clone size, V gene, J gene, D gene, CDR3 protein, CDR3 DNA. The D gene is left open where the match is weak. Expanded clones get a size class; other rows say once, few or many, or leave the size out.

>.|TRBV27|TRBJ2-5|TRBD2
CTSSPGTSGIRETQYF
TGTACCAGCAGTCCAGGGACTAGCGGGATTAGGGAGACCCAGTACTTC
>.|TRBV2|TRBJ1-2|TRBD1
CASLGAGGVNYGYTF
TGTGCCAGCTTGGGGGCAGGGGGCGTTAACTATGGCTACACCTTC
>.|TRBV5-1|TRBJ1-1|.
CASSFLQATEAFF
TGCGCCAGCAGCTTCCTACAGGCCACTGAAGCTTTCTTT
>.|TRBV27|TRBJ2-7|.
CASSASETYEQYF
TGTGCCAGCAGTGCGAGTGAGACCTACGAGCAGTACTTC
>.|TRBV30|TRBJ2-2|TRBD1
CAWTRDRSNTGELFF
TGTGCCTGGACCAGGGACAGGTCGAACACCGGGGAGCTGTTTTTT
>.|TRBV7-9|TRBJ1-6|TRBD1
CASSQDRVSPLHF
TGTGCCAGCAGCCAGGACAGGGTGTCACCCCTCCACTTT
>once|TRBV6-2/TRBV6-3|TRBJ1-2|.
CASSPGGAQLVYGYTF
TGTGCCAGCAGTCCCGGCGGGGCCCAACTCGTCTATGGCTACACCTTC
>.|TRBV28|TRBJ1-5|TRBD1
CASSPLDRVNQPQHF
TGTGCCAGCAGTCCTCTGGACAGGGTAAATCAGCCCCAGCATTTT
>.|TRBV5-6|TRBJ2-7|TRBD2
CASSLNGRPTYEQYF
TGTGCCAGCAGCTTGAACGGGAGGCCTACCTACGAGCAGTACTTC
>.|TRBV25-1|TRBJ1-6|.
CASSEFDDFRDTNSPLHF
TGTGCCAGCAGTGAATTCGACGACTTCCGGGACACAAATTCACCCCTCCACTTT
>.|TRBV7-9|TRBJ2-1|.
CASSKNRANEQFF
TGTGCCAGCAGCAAAAACAGGGCCAATGAGCAGTTCTTC
>.|TRBV9|TRBJ2-1|TRBD1
CASSAPGQGVSGNNEQFF
TGTGCCAGCAGCGCTCCGGGACAGGGGGTTTCGGGCAACAATGAGCAGTTCTTC
>once|TRBV11-3|TRBJ2-7|.
CASSLGKGHHEQYF
TGTGCCAGCAGCTTAGGCAAGGGGCACCACGAGCAGTACTTC
>.|TRBV19|TRBJ1-1|TRBD1
CASSPHRGSTEAFF
TGTGCCAGTAGCCCCCACAGGGGATCGACTGAAGCTTTCTTT
>.|TRBV5-1|TRBJ2-1|.
CASSSARGADSSSYNEQFF
TGCGCCAGCAGCTCCGCACGTGGCGCGGACAGTAGCTCCTACAATGAGCAGTTCTTC
>.|TRBV2|TRBJ1-1|TRBD1
CASSEAATGKTEAFF
TGTGCCAGCAGTGAAGCGGCGACAGGGAAAACTGAAGCTTTCTTT
>.|TRBV5-4|TRBJ1-2|TRBD1
CASSEGTANSYGYTF
TGTGCCAGCAGCGAAGGGACAGCTAATTCTTATGGCTACACCTTC
>.|TRBV15|TRBJ2-2|TRBD2
CATSRDRLAENTGELFF
TGTGCCACCAGCAGAGATCGGCTAGCGGAGAACACCGGGGAGCTGTTTTTT
>.|TRBV28|TRBJ2-1|.
CASGGGPNSYNEQFF
TGTGCCAGCGGCGGGGGCCCGAACTCCTACAATGAGCAGTTCTTC
>.|TRBV7-3|TRBJ2-3|TRBD2
CASSWTSGGALDTQYF
TGTGCCAGCAGCTGGACTAGCGGGGGGGCTTTAGATACGCAGTATTTT
>.|TRBV10-3|TRBJ2-1|TRBD2
CAINGGDNEQFF
TGTGCCATCAATGGGGGGGACAATGAGCAGTTCTTC
>.|TRBV30|TRBJ2-3|.
CAWSVRQGTDTQYF
TGTGCCTGGAGTGTACGTCAGGGCACAGATACGCAGTATTTT
>.|TRBV6-1|TRBJ2-1|TRBD2
CASSELFSGGVFEQFF
TGTGCCAGCAGTGAACTTTTTAGCGGGGGGGTGTTTGAGCAGTTCTTC
>.|TRBV4-3|TRBJ1-2|.
CASSQDLGTINYGYTF
TGCGCCAGCAGCCAGGACCTCGGGACAATAAACTATGGCTACACCTTC
>.|TRBV5-1|TRBJ1-1|TRBD1
CASSLSQGASNTEAFF
TGCGCCAGCAGCTTGAGCCAGGGGGCTTCGAACACTGAAGCTTTCTTT
>.|TRBV11-2|TRBJ1-3|.
CASSLFQGHSGNTIYF
TGTGCCAGCAGCTTATTTCAGGGGCACTCTGGAAACACCATATATTTT
>.|TRBV6-5|TRBJ1-6|.
CASSYSKGRGPLHF
TGTGCCAGCAGTTACTCTAAGGGCCGGGGACCCCTCCACTTT
>.|TRBV29-1|TRBJ1-1|TRBD1
CSGAPWTGPNTEAFF
TGCAGCGGTGCCCCTTGGACAGGGCCGAACACTGAAGCTTTCTTT
>.|TRBV19|TRBJ2-7|.
CASSPGGWEQYF
TGTGCCAGCAGCCCAGGTGGTTGGGAGCAGTACTTC
>.|TRBV5-1|TRBJ2-3|TRBD2
CASSWPRGVRSDTQYF
TGCGCCAGCAGCTGGCCCCGGGGGGTCCGGTCAGATACGCAGTATTTT
>.|TRBV6-5|TRBJ1-2|.
CASSLDSSPYGYTF
TGTGCCAGCAGTCTTGACAGTTCCCCCTATGGCTACACCTTC
>.|TRBV19|TRBJ2-1|.
CASSSGRSGPDNEQFF
TGTGCCAGTAGTAGTGGTCGGAGCGGACCTGACAATGAGCAGTTCTTC
>.|TRBV27|TRBJ1-1|TRBD1
CASSLGPGQGASEAFF
TGTGCCAGCAGTTTGGGCCCCGGACAGGGGGCCTCTGAAGCTTTCTTT
>.|TRBV28|TRBJ1-2|TRBD1
CASSSTVLTGVGGYTF
TGTGCCAGCAGTTCCACCGTACTGACAGGGGTAGGAGGCTACACCTTC
>.|TRBV12-5|TRBJ2-3|TRBD2
CASGLQIAGVGTDTQYF
TGTGCTAGTGGCTTACAGATAGCGGGGGTGGGCACAGATACGCAGTATTTT
>.|TRBV15|TRBJ1-2|.
CATSRDIGANYGYTF
TGTGCCACCAGCAGAGATATAGGGGCCAACTATGGCTACACCTTC
>.|TRBV19|TRBJ1-1|.
CASSMRGRDTEAFF
TGTGCCAGTAGTATGCGGGGCAGGGACACTGAAGCTTTCTTT
>once|TRBV27|TRBJ2-2|.
CASSSQVFSNTGELFF
TGTGCCAGCAGTTCTCAGGTTTTCTCAAACACCGGGGAGCTGTTTTTT
>once|TRBV7-9|TRBJ2-7|.
CASSVGTRQGEQYF
TGTGCCAGCAGCGTCGGGACACGGCAAGGGGAGCAGTACTTC
>.|TRBV28|TRBJ1-5|.
CASSFRSWHRDNSNQPQHF
TGTGCCAGCAGTTTTCGAAGTTGGCACAGGGATAATAGCAATCAGCCCCAGCATTTT
>.|TRBV6-5|TRBJ2-1|.
CAGGGRKDEQFF
TGTGCCGGGGGAGGACGGAAGGATGAGCAGTTCTTC
>.|TRBV28|TRBJ2-7|.
CASSLTAGHEQYF
TGTGCCAGCAGTTTAACCGCAGGCCACGAGCAGTACTTC
>few|TRBV10-1|TRBJ1-1|TRBD1
CATKNKGAGVSTEAFF
TGCGCCACCAAGAATAAGGGGGCTGGGGTCAGCACTGAAGCTTTCTTT
>.|TRBV19|TRBJ1-5|.
CASSVGQPINQPQHF
TGTGCCAGTAGTGTTGGACAGCCGATCAATCAGCCCCAGCATTTT
>.|TRBV5-4|TRBJ1-2|TRBD1
CASSQGQKNPYGYTF
TGTGCCAGCAGCCAGGGACAGAAAAATCCTTATGGCTACACCTTC
>.|TRBV5-1|TRBJ2-2|TRBD1
CASSPKSDRSTGELFF
TGCGCCAGCAGCCCTAAGTCGGACAGGTCCACCGGGGAGCTGTTTTTT
>.|TRBV7-2|TRBJ2-7|TRBD2
CASSLLAGPTYEQYF
TGTGCCAGCAGCTTACTAGCGGGTCCTACCTACGAGCAGTACTTC
>.|TRBV5-4|TRBJ1-1|.
CASSLQSTVNTEAFF
TGTGCCAGCAGCTTACAATCGACAGTGAACACTGAAGCTTTCTTT
>.|TRBV30|TRBJ1-6|.
CAWRGPGNSPLHF
TGTGCCTGGAGAGGACCGGGAAATTCACCCCTCCACTTT
>once|TRBV5-1|TRBJ2-5|TRBD2
CASSSGLAGAGETQYF
TGCGCCAGCAGCTCAGGACTAGCGGGAGCTGGAGAGACCCAGTACTTC
>.|TRBV28|TRBJ1-2|.
CASSLKMRVWGYTF
TGTGCCAGCAGTTTAAAGATGCGGGTGTGGGGCTACACCTTC